Listed below are T cell receptor beta chains from one sample, sequenced in a study. TCRdb reprocessed the 5' RACE reads via MiXCR and lists one record per CDR3 protein. This repertoire shows nearly 3,000 distinct CDR3 sequences, about 7% found once; its top ten account for about 6.5%. Sequencing was done on a sample of total memory T cells from blood PBMCs. These receptors originate from a female donor with HIV. Each CDR3 is given with its conserved first and last residue. Each record gives: D gene, J gene, V gene, clone size, CDR3 DNA, CDR3 protein. D genes are given only for firm matches. Clone size is not always given. Where it is, it says once, few, many or a class for expanded clones.

D gene: NA; J gene: TRBJ2-5; V gene: TRBV11-2; clone size: medium-sized; CDR3 DNA: TGTGCCAGCAGCTTAGTGGGAGAGACCCAGTACTTC; CDR3 protein: CASSLVGETQYF
D gene: NA; J gene: TRBJ1-3; V gene: TRBV12-3/TRBV12-4; clone size: large; CDR3 DNA: TGTGCCAGCACCCTTCCGGGAAACACCATATATTTT; CDR3 protein: CASTLPGNTIYF
D gene: TRBD1; J gene: TRBJ2-1; V gene: TRBV14; clone size: medium-sized; CDR3 DNA: TGTGCCAGCAGCCGGACAGGGGGCCGCAATGAGCAGTTCTTC; CDR3 protein: CASSRTGGRNEQFF
D gene: NA; J gene: TRBJ2-5; V gene: TRBV25-1; clone size: few; CDR3 DNA: TGTGCCAGCAGTAATACTAGGGTACTCAAAGAGACCCAGTACTTC; CDR3 protein: CASSNTRVLKETQYF
D gene: NA; J gene: TRBJ1-2; V gene: TRBV6-2/TRBV6-3; clone size: medium-sized; CDR3 DNA: TGTGCCAGCAGTCATCCTTTACGCCATGGCTACACCTTC; CDR3 protein: CASSHPLRHGYTF
D gene: TRBD1; J gene: TRBJ2-1; V gene: TRBV11-3; clone size: medium-sized; CDR3 DNA: TGTGCCAGCAGCTTCAGGGACAGTCCCTACAATGAGCAGTTCTTC; CDR3 protein: CASSFRDSPYNEQFF
D gene: NA; J gene: TRBJ1-6; V gene: TRBV30; clone size: few; CDR3 DNA: TGTGCCTGGAGTGTCGGGGACGCTAATTCACCCCTCCACTTT; CDR3 protein: CAWSVGDANSPLHF
D gene: TRBD1; J gene: TRBJ1-1; V gene: TRBV13; clone size: medium-sized; CDR3 DNA: TGTGCCAGCAGCACAGGGACAGGGCGTACTGAAGCTTTCTTT; CDR3 protein: CASSTGTGRTEAFF
D gene: NA; J gene: TRBJ1-1; V gene: TRBV30; clone size: medium-sized; CDR3 DNA: TGTGCCTGGAGTAACGGGGTCAACGCGAACACTGAAGCTTTCTTT; CDR3 protein: CAWSNGVNANTEAFF
D gene: TRBD1; J gene: TRBJ2-1; V gene: TRBV7-3; clone size: few; CDR3 DNA: TGTGCCACCGCGCCGGACAGGGGGCGGAATGAGCAGTTCTTC; CDR3 protein: CATAPDRGRNEQFF
D gene: NA; J gene: TRBJ1-1; V gene: TRBV15; clone size: large; CDR3 DNA: TGTGCCACCAGCAGAGCACCGAACACTGAAGCTTTCTTT; CDR3 protein: CATSRAPNTEAFF
D gene: NA; J gene: TRBJ2-3; V gene: TRBV6-1; clone size: NA; CDR3 DNA: TGTGCCAGCAGCGCACCCGGGGGCACAGATACGCAGTATTTT; CDR3 protein: CASSAPGGTDTQYF
D gene: TRBD1; J gene: TRBJ2-2; V gene: TRBV9; clone size: NA; CDR3 DNA: TGTGCCAGCAGCCTCGGACAGGGGGCTGGAACCGGGGAGCTGTTTTTT; CDR3 protein: CASSLGQGAGTGELFF
D gene: NA; J gene: TRBJ1-2; V gene: TRBV29-1; clone size: medium-sized; CDR3 DNA: TGCAGCGTTGAATCCAGGACCTATGGCTACACCTTC; CDR3 protein: CSVESRTYGYTF
D gene: TRBD1; J gene: TRBJ2-1; V gene: TRBV10-3; clone size: medium-sized; CDR3 DNA: TGTGCCATCAGGGGACAGGCAAGCTACAATGAGCAGTTCTTC; CDR3 protein: CAIRGQASYNEQFF
D gene: NA; J gene: TRBJ2-3; V gene: TRBV15; clone size: NA; CDR3 DNA: TGTGCCACCAGCAGAGGGGTAGGGGAGGTCACAGATACGCAGTATTTT; CDR3 protein: CATSRGVGEVTDTQYF
D gene: NA; J gene: TRBJ1-6; V gene: TRBV7-6; clone size: medium-sized; CDR3 DNA: TGTGCCAGCAGCCGAGGAGGGGGATTCGATAATTCACCCCTCCACTTT; CDR3 protein: CASSRGGGFDNSPLHF